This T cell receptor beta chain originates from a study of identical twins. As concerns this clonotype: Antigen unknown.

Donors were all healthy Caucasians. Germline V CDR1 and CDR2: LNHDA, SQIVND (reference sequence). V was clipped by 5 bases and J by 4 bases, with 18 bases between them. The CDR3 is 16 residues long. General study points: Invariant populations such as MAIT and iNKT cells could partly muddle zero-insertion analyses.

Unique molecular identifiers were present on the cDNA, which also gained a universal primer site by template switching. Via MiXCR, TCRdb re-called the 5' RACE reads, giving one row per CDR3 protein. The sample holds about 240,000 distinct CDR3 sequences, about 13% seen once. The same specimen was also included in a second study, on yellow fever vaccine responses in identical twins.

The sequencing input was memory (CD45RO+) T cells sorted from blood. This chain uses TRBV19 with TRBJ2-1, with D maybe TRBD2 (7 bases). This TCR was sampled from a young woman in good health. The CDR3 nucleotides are TGTGCCAGTAGTTCCGGTGGGAGGGGGGGATACAATGAGCAGTTCTTC. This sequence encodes CASSSGGRGGYNEQFF.